This note documents a single T cell receptor (beta chain) sequence. The table lists this clonotype with many counts. The clone's antigen remains unknown. No much larger clone exists at a distance of one base, and base qualities are not known. Library generation was performed with multiplex PCR. Sequencing was performed on an Illumina HiSeq 4000. TCR beta libraries were built with iRepertoire HTBI primers and Arm-PCR amplification of CDR3 regions. Before sequencing, the PCR products went through gel purification. The paper's data handling went like this. A total of around 66 TRBV and under 15 TRBJ segments were identified across samples and were used for gene usage analysis of CDR3 amino acid clonotypes. Filtered high-quality paired reads were merged into contigs using COPE and FqMerger. BLAST was used to align contigs to IMGT TRBV, TRBD and TRBJ reference genes, with CDR3 defined following IMGT. Any clonotype with a frequency above 0.1% was classified as a highly expanded clone. Shannon entropy served as the measure of repertoire diversity, while the Gini coefficient captured V-J evenness. A clonotype found in more than one individual was treated as public. The raw public reads went through TCRdb reprocessing: fastp at Q25, MiXCR clone calling, in-frame beta chains kept. Records with the same CDR3 protein are collapsed into one entry carrying the most frequent genes and DNA. Here the V and J calls rest on TCRdb's processing, not on the authors' analysis. The sample data list hundreds of thousands of distinct CDR3 sequences, and about 15% of these were observed just once. The ten largest account for approximately 7.8% of the sample.

Taken with the paper, the label for time point translates to: newly diagnosed GD, antithyroid drugs for less than 3 months. RNA was extracted from PBMCs in TRIzol for both TCR sequencing and RNA sequencing. Graves' disease was diagnosed according to American Thyroid Association guidelines. Patients for the study were recruited at an endocrinology department in Xi'an, China. From each patient, 8 to 10 milliliters of peripheral blood was collected into an EDTA anticoagulant tube. PBMCs were isolated by Ficoll Paque Plus density gradient separation without further T cell sorting. An Agilent 2100 Bioanalyzer and agarose gel were used to check RNA quality, while a NanoDrop 2000 measured RNA concentration. Looking up the germline V gene yields CDR1 SNHLY and CDR2 FYNNEI. The CDR3 holds 15 amino acids from the cysteine to the phenylalanine. The entry retains the CDR3 DNA only, 45 bases that are in frame from base 1.

The data derive from a study of regulatory T cells in long-lasting Graves disease listed by TCRdb under 2021. About the full investigation: Antithyroid drugs had been taken for less than 3 months by newly diagnosed Graves' disease patients. Peripheral blood TCR sequencing and RNA sequencing compared persistent Graves' disease patients with newly diagnosed Graves' disease patients. The study was conducted in China and was registered as a clinical trial. TCR sequencing covered about 13 persistent and about 20 newly diagnosed Graves' disease patients, 33 samples in total. What the research found in general, with its limitations: The authors noted that the small sample size was a limitation that may lower accuracy. Peripheral blood alone was examined, since thyroid tissue, which constituted the primary lesion, could not be accessed. More public clonotypes were shared among persistent patients (under 3,000) than among newly diagnosed patients (under 1,000). Compared with newly diagnosed patients, persistent Graves' disease patients had lower TCR Shannon entropy and fewer highly expanded clones, which suggests clonal expansion. Persistent disease showed preferential use of TRBV28, TRBJ1-2 and TRBJ2-5, whereas newly diagnosed disease favored TRBV20-1 and TRBJ2-1. Sequencing and analysis were restricted to the TCR beta chain.

These data also formed part of another study, on T cells in Graves' hyperthyroidism and ophthalmopathy. As the second study states: Stable Graves' hyperthyroidism was defined as the absence of progression to ophthalmopathy over 18 months of follow-up. The hyperthyroidism patients were between 18 and 65 years old and newly diagnosed, with a disease duration of less than 2 months. Exclusion was applied to patients with uncontrolled infections, other autoimmune diseases, pregnancy or lactation. Clinical symptoms, serum thyroxine and TRAb, thyroid ultrasound, and orbital computed tomography formed the basis for the diagnoses. The first round of RT-PCR for the TCR CDR3 was performed with the HTBI primer set and the Qiagen OneStep RT-PCR kit. Most expanded thyroid clonotypes (frequency above 0.001) were also detected in blood, a finding suggesting that blood repertoires may reflect thyroid immune responses. Ophthalmopathy was separated from stable hyperthyroidism by a 13 V-J signature model, with roughly 88% sensitivity and roughly 81% specificity obtained in cross-validation and 80%/75% obtained in testing. In validation, progression to ophthalmopathy was predicted by the model with 70.59% sensitivity and 72% to 85% specificity, a median of about 6.4 months before onset. To identify TCR V-J signatures that set the groups apart, the researchers used a discovery cohort of more than 95 patients, made up of 40 to 45 with Graves' ophthalmopathy and about 60 with stable Graves' hyperthyroidism. Prospective prediction of ophthalmopathy was tested in an independent validation cohort of some 20 hyperthyroidism patients and 17 patients who later progressed to ophthalmopathy. The approximately 100 discovery patients were randomly divided into training and test sets at a 7:3 ratio. The study also compared thyroid tissue and blood T-cell repertoires from several Graves' hyperthyroidism patients. Following sampling, methimazole starting at 30 mg daily was given to hyperthyroidism patients, and high-dose intravenous methylprednisolone was given to ophthalmopathy patients. A second multiplex PCR round built the libraries, followed by size selection and purification. Libraries were sequenced paired-end with 100 bp reads on an Illumina HiSeq2000. Raw data were processed with SOAPnuke, discarding reads with adapters, uncalled bases, mean Phred below 15, or no exact constant-primer or identifier match. COPE v1.2.5 was used to merge high-quality paired reads, and clonotypes were defined as unique nucleotide sequences. MiTCR v1.1 was used to align the clonotypes against IMGT TRBV, TRBD and TRBJ reference segments. Analysis was restricted to V-J combinations with a frequency above 0.0001, which covered 98% to 99.2% of repertoires. The TCS score was defined as the ratio of F50 (clonal expansion) to E x V (chaos), calculated using BLOSUM62-based TCRdist between CDR3 peptides within each V-J. Welch's t-statistics and random forest reduced some 510 V-J features to 10 to 15, which were used in a naive Bayes classifier (R e1071). Sample size was not statistically predetermined, and investigators were not blinded to group allocation. The paper reports TCR Vbeta CDR3 sequencing of approximately 140 peripheral blood samples: 43 ophthalmopathy, fewer than 80 hyperthyroidism and approximately 17 progressor patients.

The chain links TRBV2 with TRBJ2-1; TRBD2 agrees with 7 junctional bases. The closer fit of TRBJ2-5 to the DNA end suggests the J call may be wrong. This sequence originates from a woman between 40 and 50 years old with Graves disease. Donor details come from another sample of the same person, matched by shared clones. The sequenced sample was peripheral blood mononuclear cells (PBMCs), obtained at new diagnosis, from a patient treated with antithyroid drugs. The CDR3 corresponds to CATQPPGGGGETQYF. The bases read TGTGCCACCCAGCCCCCGGGCGGGGGTGGAGAGACCCAGTACTTC.